The entry below describes one TCR beta chain. Its antigen is unidentified. This sample was taken from a study of early stage breast cancer tumors. Blood replicates held 0.5 ug DNA, tumor or normal breast around 1.5 ug, two each. Clones were sequenced by immunoSEQ multiplex PCR, and TCRdb holds only the in-frame ones, with some missing. Of around 51,000 clones listed, just under 80% are singletons. Trimming shortened V by 0 bases and J by 2 bases, and 13 bases separated the two germline ends. Germline CDR1 and CDR2: MGHRA and YSYEKL. The CDR3 runs to 16 residues. Overall study results and limits: Compared with adjacent normal breast, tumors showed about 2.5-fold denser, more clonal T cells. Functional markers like CD4, CD8 and FOXP3 were missed in bulk sequencing. Tumor and normal breast were distinguished via blood comparison in about 90% of the 16 patients.

The V call is TRBV4-1, the J call TRBJ1-2; the D is unclear. Sample: blood. This receptor was taken from a person aged 35 to 50 with breast cancer. Written as DNA, the CDR3 is TGCGCCAGCAGCCAAGAGGCAAGTACCCCAAACTATGGCTACACCTTC. Protein product: CASSQEASTPNYGYTF.